This T cell receptor (beta chain) emerged from a study of T cells in Graves' hyperthyroidism and ophthalmopathy (dated by TCRdb to between 2018 and 2021). Broadly, across the study: Peripheral blood samples were taken at initial diagnosis, before any treatment was given. A discovery cohort of about 95 patients, about 40 with Graves' ophthalmopathy and 55 to 60 with stable Graves' hyperthyroidism, was used to find distinguishing TCR V-J signatures. Prospective prediction of ophthalmopathy was tested in an independent validation cohort of 18 to 20 hyperthyroidism patients and roughly 16 patients who later progressed to ophthalmopathy. The roughly 100 discovery patients were divided at random into training and test sets in a 7:3 ratio. In addition, the study compared T-cell repertoires in thyroid tissue and in blood from roughly 6 Graves' hyperthyroidism patients. After sampling, hyperthyroidism patients received methimazole starting at 30 mg daily, and ophthalmopathy patients received high-dose intravenous methylprednisolone. The paper describes TCR Vbeta CDR3 sequencing of 135 peripheral blood samples, made up of around 41 ophthalmopathy patients, over 70 hyperthyroidism patients and approximately 17 progressor patients. On the study overall, not on this receptor specifically: In cross-validation, a model built on a 13 V-J signature told ophthalmopathy apart from stable hyperthyroidism with less than 90% sensitivity and 81% to 82% specificity, and in testing the same model reached 80%/75%. Most expanded thyroid clonotypes (frequency above 0.001) were also detected in blood, a finding suggesting that blood repertoires may reflect thyroid immune responses. In validation, the model predicted progression to ophthalmopathy with 60% to 71% sensitivity and 72.22% specificity, a median of around 6.6 months before onset. No statistical method was used to set the sample size in advance, and investigators knew the group allocation.

Taken from the germline V gene, the CDR1 and CDR2 loops are MGHDK and SYGVNS. V is shortened by 2 bases, J by 4 bases, and the region joining them spans 8 bases. From its cysteine to its phenylalanine, the CDR3 spans 13 amino acids. Left in the record is the CDR3 DNA by itself, 39 bases read in frame from the first base. Remarks on this clonotype: Its target antigen remains unknown. No base quality values were provided; no much bigger clone lies one nucleotide off.

The TCR beta CDR3 regions were amplified from the RNA transcripts. The TCR CDR3 was subjected to a first round of RT-PCR using the HTBI primer set and the Qiagen OneStep RT-PCR kit. Libraries were constructed in a second round of multiplex PCR, after which size selection and purification were performed. The libraries were sequenced on an Illumina HiSeq2000 using paired-end 100 bp reads. In the authors' own workflow: SOAPnuke was used to process the raw data, removing reads that contained adapters or uncalled bases, had a mean Phred below 15, or lacked an exact match to the constant primer or identifier. High-quality paired reads were merged using COPE v1.2.5, and each unique nucleotide sequence was defined as a clonotype. Clonotypes were aligned to IMGT TRBV, TRBD and TRBJ reference segments using MiTCR v1.1. Analysis was restricted to V-J combinations with a frequency above 0.0001, which covered about 99% of repertoires. A TCS score was defined as the ratio between F50 (clonal expansion) and ExV (chaos), using BLOSUM62-based TCRdist between CDR3 peptides within each V-J. Welch's t-statistics and random forest reduced just over 500 V-J features to 13, which were used in a naive Bayes classifier (R e1071). TCRdb cleaned the public reads at Q25 with fastp, built clones with MiXCR and kept in-frame beta chains. Rows merge per CDR3 protein into single entries with the most common DNA and genes. Here the V and J calls rest on TCRdb's processing, not on the authors' analysis. The sample table holds 300,000 or so distinct CDR3 sequences, of which approximately 18% were seen once. The top ten constitute around 50% of the sample.

Graves' hyperthyroidism was defined as stable when no progression to ophthalmopathy occurred over 18 months of follow-up. Hyperthyroidism patients were newly diagnosed, with disease duration under 2 months, and aged 18 to 65 years. Patients with uncontrolled infections, other autoimmune diseases, pregnancy or lactation were excluded. Diagnoses were established on the basis of clinical symptoms, serum thyroxine and TRAb, thyroid ultrasound, and orbital computed tomography. PBMCs were separated from roughly 10 ml of fresh peripheral blood using Ficoll-Paque density gradient centrifugation. Total RNA was extracted using Trizol reagent, and RNA quality was assessed on an Agilent 2100 Bioanalyzer.

Sequencing was done on a sample of blood. The chain links TRBV25-1 with TRBJ2-5; the D gene identity is not certain. The sequence derives from a woman aged 50 to 65 with Graves' hyperthyroidism. The DNA sequence is given as TGTGCCAGCAGTGAAATCCGTTCAGAGACCCAGTACTTC. This is translated as CASSEIRSETQYF.